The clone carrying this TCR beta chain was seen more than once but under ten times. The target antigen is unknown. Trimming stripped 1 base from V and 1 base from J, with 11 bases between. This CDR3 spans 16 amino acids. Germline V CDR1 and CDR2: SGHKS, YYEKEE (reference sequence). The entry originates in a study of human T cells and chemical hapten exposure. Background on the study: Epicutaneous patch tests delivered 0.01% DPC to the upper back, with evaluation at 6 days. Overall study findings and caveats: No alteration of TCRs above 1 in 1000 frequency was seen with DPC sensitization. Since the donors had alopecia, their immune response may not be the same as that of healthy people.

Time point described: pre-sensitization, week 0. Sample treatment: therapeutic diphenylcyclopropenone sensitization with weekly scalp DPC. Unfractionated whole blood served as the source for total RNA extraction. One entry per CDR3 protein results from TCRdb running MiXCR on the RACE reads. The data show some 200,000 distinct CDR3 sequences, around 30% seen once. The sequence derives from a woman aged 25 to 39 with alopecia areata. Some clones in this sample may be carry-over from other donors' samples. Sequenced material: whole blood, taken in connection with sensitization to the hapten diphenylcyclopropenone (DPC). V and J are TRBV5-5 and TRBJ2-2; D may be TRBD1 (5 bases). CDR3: CASSLIWGRNTGELFF. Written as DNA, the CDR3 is TGTGCCAGCAGCTTGATCTGGGGCCGGAACACCGGGGAGCTGTTTTTT.